This T cell receptor (beta chain) derives from a study of vaccination and CD4 T cells after COVID-19. In the study overall: Those taking part got two shots of either the BNT162b2 or the mRNA-1273 vaccine.

Of note for this clonotype: What it binds is not known.

Germline CDR1 and CDR2: WSHSY and SAAADI. The CDR3 extends over 15 amino acids. V gave up 3 bases and J gave up 6 bases; unmatched junction bases: 7. Sequencing of DNA taken from cultured CD4+ T cells relied on the Oncomine TCR Beta short-read assay. Each CDR3 protein gets one entry after TCRdb re-called the PCR reads with MiXCR. The sample lists more than 13,000 distinct CDR3 sequences; roughly 28% were seen once. Stated treatment: approximately nine-day PBMC culture with coronavirus spike peptide pools or control peptides (ViraFEST assay). The V and J genes are TRBV10-2 and TRBJ2-3; TRBD2 matches at 9 bases. Sequencing was carried out using cultured CD4+ T cells from blood. The receptor comes from a human donor with COVID-19. This CDR3 reads CASSDRRGGPDTQYF. CDR3 sequence (DNA): TGCGCCAGCAGTGACCGGCGGGGGGGCCCGGATACGCAGTATTTT.